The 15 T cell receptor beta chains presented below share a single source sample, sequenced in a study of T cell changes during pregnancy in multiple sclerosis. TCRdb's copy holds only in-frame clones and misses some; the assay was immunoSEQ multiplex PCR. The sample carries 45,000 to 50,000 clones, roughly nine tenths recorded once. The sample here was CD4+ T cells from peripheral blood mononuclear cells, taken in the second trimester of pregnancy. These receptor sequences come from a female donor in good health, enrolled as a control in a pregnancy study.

The CDR3 loop is CASTGTVNTEAFF. The CDR3 DNA is TGTGCCAGTACCGGGACAGTTAACACTGAAGCTTTCTTT. V and J are TRBV19 and TRBJ1-1, with 7 bases identical to TRBD1. CDR1 and CDR2 (germline): LNHDA, SQIVND (reference sequence). With 7 bases clipped from V and 2 bases from J, the junction kept 4 bases outside the gene matches. This CDR3 is built from 13 residues.

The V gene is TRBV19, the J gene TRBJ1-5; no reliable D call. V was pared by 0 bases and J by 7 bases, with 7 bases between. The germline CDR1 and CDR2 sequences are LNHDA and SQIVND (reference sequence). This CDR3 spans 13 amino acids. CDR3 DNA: TGTGCCAGTAGTATAGAGGAGAGGCAGCCCCAGCATTTT. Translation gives CASSIEERQPQHF.

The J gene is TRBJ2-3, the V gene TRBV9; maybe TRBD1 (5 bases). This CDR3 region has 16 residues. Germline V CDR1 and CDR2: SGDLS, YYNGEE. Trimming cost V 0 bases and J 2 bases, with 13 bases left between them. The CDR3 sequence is CASSVARDRVTDTQYF. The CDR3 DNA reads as TGTGCCAGCAGCGTAGCTCGAGACAGAGTCACAGATACGCAGTATTTT.

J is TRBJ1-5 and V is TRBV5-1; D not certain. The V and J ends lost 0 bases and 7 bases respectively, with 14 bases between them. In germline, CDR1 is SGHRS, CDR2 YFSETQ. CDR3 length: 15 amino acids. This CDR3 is CASSLDGELGQPQHF. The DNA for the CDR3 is TGCGCCAGCAGCTTGGACGGGGAATTGGGGCAGCCCCAGCATTTT.

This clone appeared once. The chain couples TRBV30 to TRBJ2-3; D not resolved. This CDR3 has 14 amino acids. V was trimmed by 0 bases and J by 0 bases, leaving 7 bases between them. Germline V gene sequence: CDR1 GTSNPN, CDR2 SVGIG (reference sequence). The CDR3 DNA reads TGTGCCTGGAGTGTAGGAGCTAGCACAGATACGCAGTATTTT. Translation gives CAWSVGASTDTQYF.

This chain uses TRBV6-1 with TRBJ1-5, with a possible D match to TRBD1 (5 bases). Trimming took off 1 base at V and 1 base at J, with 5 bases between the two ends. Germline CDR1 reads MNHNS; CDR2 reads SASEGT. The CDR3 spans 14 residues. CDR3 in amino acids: CASSEGGSNQPQHF. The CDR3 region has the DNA TGTGCCAGCAGTGAAGGGGGCAGCAATCAGCCCCAGCATTTT.

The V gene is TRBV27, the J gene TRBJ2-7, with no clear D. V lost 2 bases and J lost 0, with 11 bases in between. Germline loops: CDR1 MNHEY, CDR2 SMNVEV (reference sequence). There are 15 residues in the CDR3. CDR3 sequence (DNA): TGTGCCAGCAGTTTACGCTTTGTGAGCTCCTACGAGCAGTACTTC. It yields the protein CASSLRFVSSYEQYF.

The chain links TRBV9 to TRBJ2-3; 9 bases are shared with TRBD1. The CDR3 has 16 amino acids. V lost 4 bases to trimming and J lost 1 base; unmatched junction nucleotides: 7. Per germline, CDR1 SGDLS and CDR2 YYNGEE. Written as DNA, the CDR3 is TGTGCCAGCAGCCCTCAGGGACAGGGTCGCACAGATACGCAGTATTTT. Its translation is CASSPQGQGRTDTQYF.

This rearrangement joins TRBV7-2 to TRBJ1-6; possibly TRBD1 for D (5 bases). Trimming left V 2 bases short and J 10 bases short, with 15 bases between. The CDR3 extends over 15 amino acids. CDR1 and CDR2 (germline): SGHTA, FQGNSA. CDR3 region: CASSLSRQGGSPLHF. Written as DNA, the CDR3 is TGTGCCAGCAGCTTAAGTCGGCAGGGAGGATCACCCCTCCACTTT.

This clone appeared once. The CDR3 here is CAWSGRPASGGYTF. The DNA for the CDR3 is TGTGCCTGGAGCGGTAGACCCGCCTCGGGAGGCTACACCTTC. J is TRBJ1-2 and V is TRBV30; unclear D gene. The CDR3 is made up of 14 amino acids. Per germline, CDR1 GTSNPN and CDR2 SVGIG (reference sequence). V lost 3 bases to trimming and J lost 8 bases, with 19 bases between them.

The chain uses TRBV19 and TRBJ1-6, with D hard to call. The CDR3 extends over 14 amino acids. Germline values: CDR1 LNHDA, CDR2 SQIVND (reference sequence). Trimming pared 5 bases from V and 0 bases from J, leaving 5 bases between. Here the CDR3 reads CASSGSSYNSPLHF. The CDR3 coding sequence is TGTGCCAGTAGTGGGAGCTCCTATAATTCACCCCTCCACTTT.

CDR3: CASSQVTGGWSYNEQFF. DNA for the CDR3: TGCGCCAGCAGCCAAGTTACGGGGGGGTGGTCCTACAATGAGCAGTTCTTC. The chain uses TRBV4-1 and TRBJ2-1, with TRBD2 matching over 8 bases. Germline V gene data show CDR1 as MGHRA and CDR2 as YSYEKL. There are 17 residues in the CDR3. V was pared by 1 base and J by 1 base, with 6 bases of the junction left unmatched.

For the CDR3, the DNA is TGTGCCAGCAGCGTAGCAGGGACAGGGAAGGACGGCTACACCTTC. As protein: CASSVAGTGKDGYTF. The gene calls are TRBV9 and TRBJ1-2; 9 nucleotides line up with TRBD1. J lost 8 bases, V lost 0 bases, and 8 bases had no gene match. Germline CDR1 reads SGDLS; CDR2 reads YYNGEE. This CDR3 has 15 amino acids.

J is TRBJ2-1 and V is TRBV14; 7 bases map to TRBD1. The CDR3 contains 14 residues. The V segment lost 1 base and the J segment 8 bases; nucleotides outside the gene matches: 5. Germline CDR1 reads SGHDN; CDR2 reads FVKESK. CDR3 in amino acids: CASSQGTTGHEQFF. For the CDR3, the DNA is TGTGCCAGCAGCCAAGGAACGACAGGGCATGAGCAGTTCTTC.

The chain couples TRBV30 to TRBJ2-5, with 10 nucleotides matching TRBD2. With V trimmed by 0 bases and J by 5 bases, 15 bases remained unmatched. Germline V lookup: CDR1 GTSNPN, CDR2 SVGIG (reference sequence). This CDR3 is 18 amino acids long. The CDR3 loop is CAWSVLGVAGGITETQYF. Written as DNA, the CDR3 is TGTGCCTGGAGTGTACTCGGCGTAGCGGGGGGCATTACGGAGACCCAGTACTTC.